This section outlines one T cell receptor beta chain sequence together with its context. Its antigen is undetermined. The V end was cut by 5 bases, the J end by 6 bases, with 17 bases between. The germline V gene has CDR1 SGHRS and CDR2 YFSETQ. This CDR3 is built from 14 residues. The sample is drawn from a study of CD4+ T cells in melanoma. Whole-study findings and limits: CD8+ T cell, macrophage and B cell function reportedly correlated with neoantigen-specific CD4+ T cells.

Repertoires were generated with immunoSEQ multiplex PCR, while TCRdb's copy carries only in-frame clones and drops some. This sample has more than 13,000 clones; approximately 62% occur once, and the top ten carry roughly 13%. This sequence originates from a human donor with melanoma. What was sequenced was cells from a culture (not recorded whether cultured in vitro). The chain has TRBV5-1 and TRBJ1-1, with D possibly matching TRBD1 (6 bases). Here the CDR3 reads CASSLGHGGAEAFF. DNA of the CDR3: TGCGCCAGCAGTCTAGGACACGGGGGCGCTGAAGCTTTCTTT.